This T cell receptor beta chain was profiled in a study of T cell changes during pregnancy in multiple sclerosis. Trimming pared 4 bases from V and 2 bases from J, leaving 6 bases between. Germline lookup yields CDR1 SGHAT and CDR2 FQNNGV. The CDR3 spans 12 residues. The repertoire was sequenced with immunoSEQ multiplex PCR; TCRdb's copy has only in-frame clones and lacks some. The sample shows about 120,000 clones, approximately 93% of them seen only once. The source was peripheral blood, collected before pregnancy. The source is a female donor with multiple sclerosis, enrolled in a pregnancy study. This rearrangement joins TRBV11-2 to TRBJ2-7, with a tentative D call TRBD1 (6 bases). CDR3 protein: CASSSGAYEQYF. CDR3 in DNA: TGTGCCAGCAGCTCAGGGGCCTACGAGCAGTACTTC.